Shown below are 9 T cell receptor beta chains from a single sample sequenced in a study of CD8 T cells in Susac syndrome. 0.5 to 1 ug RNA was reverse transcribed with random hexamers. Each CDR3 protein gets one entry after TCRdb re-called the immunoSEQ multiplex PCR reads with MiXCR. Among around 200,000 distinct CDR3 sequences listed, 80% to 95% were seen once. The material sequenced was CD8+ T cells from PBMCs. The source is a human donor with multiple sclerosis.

The CDR3 nucleotides are TGTGCCATCAGTGAAGCTAGCGGTCCAGGGCAGTACTTC. The encoded protein is CAISEASGPGQYF. The chain employs TRBV10-3 and TRBJ2-7, with 7 bases identical to TRBD2. Germline CDR1 and CDR2: ENHRY and SYGVKD. The length of the CDR3 is 13 residues. The trim removed 3 bases at V and 9 bases at J, leaving 8 bases unmatched.

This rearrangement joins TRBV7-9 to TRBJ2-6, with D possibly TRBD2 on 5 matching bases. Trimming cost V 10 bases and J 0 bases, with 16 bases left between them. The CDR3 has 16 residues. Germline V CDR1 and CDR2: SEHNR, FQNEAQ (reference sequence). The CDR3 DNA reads TGTGCCATTCCTTTGGAGGTTAGCTCTGGGGCCAACGTCCTGACTTTC. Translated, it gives CAIPLEVSSGANVLTF.

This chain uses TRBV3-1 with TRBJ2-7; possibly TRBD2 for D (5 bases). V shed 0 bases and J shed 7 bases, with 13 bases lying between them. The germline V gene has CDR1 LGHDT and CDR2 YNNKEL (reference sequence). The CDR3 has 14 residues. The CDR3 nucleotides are TGTGCCAGCAGCCAAGATTCGGTAACGGGAGAGCAGTACTTC. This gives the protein CASSQDSVTGEQYF.

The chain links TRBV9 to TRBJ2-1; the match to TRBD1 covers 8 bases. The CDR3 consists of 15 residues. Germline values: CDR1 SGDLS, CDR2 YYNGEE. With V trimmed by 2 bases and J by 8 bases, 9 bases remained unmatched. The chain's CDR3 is CASSVQGASVDEQFF. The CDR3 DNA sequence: TGTGCCAGCAGCGTTCAGGGGGCTAGCGTGGATGAGCAGTTCTTC.

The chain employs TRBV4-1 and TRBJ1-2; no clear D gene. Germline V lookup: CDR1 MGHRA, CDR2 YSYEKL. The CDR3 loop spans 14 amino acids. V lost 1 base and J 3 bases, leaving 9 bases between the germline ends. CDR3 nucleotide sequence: TGCGCCAGCAGCCAAGCCGTCTCGTACTATGGCTACACCTTC. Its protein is CASSQAVSYYGYTF.

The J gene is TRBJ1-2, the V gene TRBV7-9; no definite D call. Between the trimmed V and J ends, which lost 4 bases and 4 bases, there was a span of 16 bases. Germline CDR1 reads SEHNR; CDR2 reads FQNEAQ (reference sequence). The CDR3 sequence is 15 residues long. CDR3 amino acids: CASSSNLFTRYGYTF. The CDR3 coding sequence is TGTGCCAGCAGCTCCAACCTGTTCACCCGCTATGGCTACACCTTC.

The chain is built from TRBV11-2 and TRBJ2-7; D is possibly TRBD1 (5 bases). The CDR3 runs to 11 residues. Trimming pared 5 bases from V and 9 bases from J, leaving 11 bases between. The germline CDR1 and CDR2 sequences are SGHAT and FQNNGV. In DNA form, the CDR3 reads TGTGCCAGCAGCCCAGACAGCAGGCAGTACTTC. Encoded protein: CASSPDSRQYF.

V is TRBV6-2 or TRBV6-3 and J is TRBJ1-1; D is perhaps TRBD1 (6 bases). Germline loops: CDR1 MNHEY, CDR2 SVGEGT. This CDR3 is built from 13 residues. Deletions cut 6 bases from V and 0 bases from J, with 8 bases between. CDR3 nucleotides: TGTGCCAGCAGAAGGGGGTTGAACACTGAAGCTTTCTTT. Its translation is CASRRGLNTEAFF.

CDR3 amino acids: CASSIGSGFDYGYTF. The CDR3 DNA is TGTGCCAGTAGTATTGGTTCGGGATTTGACTATGGCTACACCTTC. This chain connects TRBV19 to TRBJ1-2; D call uncertain. V was clipped by 3 bases and J by 3 bases, with 14 bases between them. Germline lookup yields CDR1 LNHDA and CDR2 SQIVND (reference sequence). CDR3 length: 15 residues.